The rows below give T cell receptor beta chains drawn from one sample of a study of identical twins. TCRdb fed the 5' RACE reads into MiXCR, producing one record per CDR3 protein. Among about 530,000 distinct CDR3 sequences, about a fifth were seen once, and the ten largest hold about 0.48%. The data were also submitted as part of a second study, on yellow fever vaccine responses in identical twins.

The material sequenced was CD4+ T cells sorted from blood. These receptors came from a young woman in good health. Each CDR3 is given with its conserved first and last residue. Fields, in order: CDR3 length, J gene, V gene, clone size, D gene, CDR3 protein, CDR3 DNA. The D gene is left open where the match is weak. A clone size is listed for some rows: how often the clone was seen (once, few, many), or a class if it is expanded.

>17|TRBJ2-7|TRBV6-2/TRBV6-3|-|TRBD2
CASSYEKRLAAAYEQYF
TGTGCCAGCAGTTACGAAAAAAGACTAGCCGCAGCCTACGAGCAGTACTTC
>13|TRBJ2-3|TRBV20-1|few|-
CSARVLATDTQYF
TGCAGTGCTAGGGTCCTAGCCACAGATACGCAGTATTTT
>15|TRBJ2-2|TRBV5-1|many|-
CASSLDVTNTGELFF
TGCGCCAGCAGCTTGGATGTCACGAACACCGGGGAGCTGTTTTTT
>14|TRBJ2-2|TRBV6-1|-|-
CASLKTVNTGELFF
TGTGCCAGCTTAAAGACGGTTAACACCGGGGAGCTGTTTTTT
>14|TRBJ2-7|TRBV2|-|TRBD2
CASSELAGPYEQYF
TGTGCCAGCAGTGAACTAGCGGGGCCCTACGAGCAGTACTTC
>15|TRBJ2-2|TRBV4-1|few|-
CASSEEPGWYGELFF
TGCGCCAGCAGCGAAGAGCCAGGGTGGTACGGGGAGCTGTTTTTT
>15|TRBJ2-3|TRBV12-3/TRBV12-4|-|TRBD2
CASSARTSGIDTQYF
TGTGCCAGCAGCGCGAGGACTAGTGGAATAGATACGCAGTATTTT
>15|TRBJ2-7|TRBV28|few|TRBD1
CASSRGVTGTYEQYF
TGTGCCAGCAGTAGGGGAGTGACAGGGACCTACGAGCAGTACTTC
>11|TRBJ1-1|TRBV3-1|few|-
CASSQERGLFF
TGTGCCAGCAGCCAAGAGCGGGGGCTCTTCTTT
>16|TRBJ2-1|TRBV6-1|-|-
CASWGSDPSSYNEQFF
TGTGCCAGCTGGGGATCGGACCCGAGCTCCTACAATGAGCAGTTCTTC
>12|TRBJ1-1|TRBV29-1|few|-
CSVGKGSGEAFF
TGCAGCGTTGGGAAGGGATCGGGTGAAGCTTTCTTT
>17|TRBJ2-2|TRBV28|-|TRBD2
CASSPSGTSGRTGELFF
TGTGCCAGCAGTCCGTCCGGGACTAGCGGGAGGACCGGGGAGCTGTTTTTT
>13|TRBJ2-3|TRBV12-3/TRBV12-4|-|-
CASSRFNTDTQYF
TGTGCCAGCAGCCGCTTTAACACAGATACGCAGTATTTT
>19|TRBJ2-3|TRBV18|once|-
CASQKFPIGRPTSTDTQYF
TGTGCCAGCCAAAAGTTCCCCATAGGGCGGCCGACCAGCACAGATACGCAGTATTTT
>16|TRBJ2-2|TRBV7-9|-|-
CASSHSTVRGTGELFF
TGTGCCAGCAGCCACTCGACAGTTCGGGGCACCGGGGAGCTGTTTTTT
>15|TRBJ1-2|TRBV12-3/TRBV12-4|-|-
CASSSSMDGENGYTF
TGTGCCAGCAGTTCATCTATGGACGGAGAAAATGGCTACACCTTC
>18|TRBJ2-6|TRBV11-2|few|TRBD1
CASSSYRGTLSGANVLTF
TGTGCCAGCAGCTCCTACAGGGGCACCCTCTCTGGGGCCAACGTCCTGACTTTC
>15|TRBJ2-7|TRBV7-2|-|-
CASSLATTALYEQYF
TGTGCCAGCAGCTTAGCCACGACAGCGCTCTACGAGCAGTACTTC
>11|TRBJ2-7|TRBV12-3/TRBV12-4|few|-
CASSLGAEQYF
TGTGCCAGCAGTTTGGGGGCCGAGCAGTACTTC
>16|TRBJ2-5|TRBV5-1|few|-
CASSLASDSFKETQYF
TGCGCCAGCAGCTTGGCTTCGGACAGCTTCAAAGAGACCCAGTACTTC
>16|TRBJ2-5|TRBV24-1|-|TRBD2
CATPEGLAEHQETQYF
TGTGCCACCCCTGAAGGACTAGCGGAACACCAAGAGACCCAGTACTTC
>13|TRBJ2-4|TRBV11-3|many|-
CASSLHGVDIQYF
TGTGCCAGCAGCTTACACGGAGTGGACATTCAGTACTTC
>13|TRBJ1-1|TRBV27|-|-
CASNLGPNTEAFF
TGTGCCAGCAATTTAGGACCAAACACTGAAGCTTTCTTT
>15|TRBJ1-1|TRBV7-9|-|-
CASSPRTSTNTEAFF
TGTGCCAGCAGCCCCAGGACGTCCACGAACACTGAAGCTTTCTTT
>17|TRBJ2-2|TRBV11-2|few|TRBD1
CASSLKPGQINTGELFF
TGTGCCAGCAGCCTTAAACCGGGACAGATAAACACCGGGGAGCTGTTTTTT
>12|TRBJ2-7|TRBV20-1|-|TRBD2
CSASTSGYEQYF
TGCAGTGCTAGTACTAGCGGTTACGAGCAGTACTTC
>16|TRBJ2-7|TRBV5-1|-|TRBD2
CASSPGLAGPTYEQYF
TGCGCCAGCAGCCCGGGACTAGCGGGTCCGACCTACGAGCAGTACTTC
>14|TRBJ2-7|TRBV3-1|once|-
CASSQGGISNEQYF
TGTGCCAGCAGCCAAGGTGGGATCTCCAACGAGCAGTACTTC
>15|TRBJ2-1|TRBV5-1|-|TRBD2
CASCPAGVGYNEQFF
TGCGCCAGCTGCCCAGCGGGGGTGGGCTACAATGAGCAGTTCTTC
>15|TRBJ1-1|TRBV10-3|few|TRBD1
CAIRDRENVRAEAFF
TGTGCCATCAGAGACAGGGAAAATGTTCGCGCTGAAGCTTTCTTT
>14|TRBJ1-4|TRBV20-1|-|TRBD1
CSAGQGSTNEKLFF
TGCAGTGCTGGACAGGGATCGACTAATGAAAAACTGTTTTTT
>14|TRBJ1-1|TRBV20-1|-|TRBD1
CSATGTGAGTEAFF
TGCAGTGCTACAGGGACAGGGGCGGGCACTGAAGCTTTCTTT
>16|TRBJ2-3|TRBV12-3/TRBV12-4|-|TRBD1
CASSPRTGPSTDTQYF
TGTGCCAGCAGTCCCCGGACAGGCCCAAGCACAGATACGCAGTATTTT
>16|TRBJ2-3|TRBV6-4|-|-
CASSDGGGAGTDTQYF
TGTGCCAGCAGTGACGGCGGCGGGGCCGGCACAGATACGCAGTATTTT
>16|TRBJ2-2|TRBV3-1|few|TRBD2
CASSQMLAGVGGELFF
TGTGCCAGCAGCCAAATGCTAGCGGGAGTCGGCGGGGAGCTGTTTTTT
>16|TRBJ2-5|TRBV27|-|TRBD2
CASSFGPAGGWETQYF
TGTGCCAGCAGTTTTGGTCCAGCGGGAGGTTGGGAGACCCAGTACTTC
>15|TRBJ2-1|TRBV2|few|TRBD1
CASRPGQGVKNEQFF
TGTGCCAGCAGACCGGGACAGGGGGTAAAAAATGAGCAGTTCTTC
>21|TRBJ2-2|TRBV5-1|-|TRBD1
CASSLSPSLRGGSIPDRELFF
TGCGCCAGCAGCTTGTCCCCCTCCTTGAGAGGGGGCAGCATACCGGACCGGGAGCTGTTTTTT
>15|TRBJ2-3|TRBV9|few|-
CASSVVRGSTDTQYF
TGTGCCAGCAGCGTAGTGAGGGGATCCACAGATACGCAGTATTTT
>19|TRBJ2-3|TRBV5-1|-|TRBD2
CASSLGGLAGGPGGDTQYF
TGCGCCAGCAGCTTGGGGGGTCTAGCGGGAGGACCAGGCGGAGATACGCAGTATTTT
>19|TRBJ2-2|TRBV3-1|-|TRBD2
CASSQDGRTTSGRTGELFF
TGTGCCAGCAGCCAAGACGGAAGGACGACTAGCGGGAGGACCGGGGAGCTGTTTTTT
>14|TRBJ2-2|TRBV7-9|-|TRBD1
CASSLRTGTGELFF
TGTGCCAGCAGCTTGAGGACAGGGACCGGGGAGCTGTTTTTT